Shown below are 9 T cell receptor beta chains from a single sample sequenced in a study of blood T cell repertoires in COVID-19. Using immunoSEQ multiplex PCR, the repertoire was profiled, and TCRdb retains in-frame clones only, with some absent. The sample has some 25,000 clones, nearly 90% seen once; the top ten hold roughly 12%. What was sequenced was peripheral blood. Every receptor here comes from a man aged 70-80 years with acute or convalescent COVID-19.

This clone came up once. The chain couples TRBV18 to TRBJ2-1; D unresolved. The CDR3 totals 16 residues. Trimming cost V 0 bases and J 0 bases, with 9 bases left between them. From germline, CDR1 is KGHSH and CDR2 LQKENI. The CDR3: CASSPPVSHSYNEQFF. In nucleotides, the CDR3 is TGTGCCAGCTCACCACCGGTGAGCCACTCCTACAATGAGCAGTTCTTC.

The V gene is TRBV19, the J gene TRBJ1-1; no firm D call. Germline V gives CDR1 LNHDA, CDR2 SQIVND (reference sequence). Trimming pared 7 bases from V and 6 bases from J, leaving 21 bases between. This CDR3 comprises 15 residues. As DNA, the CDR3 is TGTGCCAGTAAGACCCTTTGGCGGGGAGTTCCTGAAGCTTTCTTT. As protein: CASKTLWRGVPEAFF.

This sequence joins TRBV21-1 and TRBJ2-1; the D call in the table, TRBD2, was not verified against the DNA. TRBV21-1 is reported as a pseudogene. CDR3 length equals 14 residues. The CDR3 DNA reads TGTGCCAGCAGCAAAGCGCGGAGATACAATGAGCAGTTCTTC. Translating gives CASSKARRYNEQFF.

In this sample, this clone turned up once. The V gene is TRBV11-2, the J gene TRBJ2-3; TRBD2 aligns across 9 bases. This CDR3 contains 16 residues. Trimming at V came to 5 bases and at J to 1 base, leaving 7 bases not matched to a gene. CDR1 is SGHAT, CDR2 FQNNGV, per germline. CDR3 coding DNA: TGTGCCAGCAGCCCCCGGTGGACTAGCGGCACAGATACGCAGTATTTT. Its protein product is CASSPRWTSGTDTQYF.

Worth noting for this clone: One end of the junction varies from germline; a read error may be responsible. CDR3 amino acids: CASRDDSGTADF. CDR3 DNA sequence: TGTGCCAGCAGGGATGATTCCGGGACAGCCGACTTT. This rearrangement joins TRBV2 to TRBJ1-3; TRBD1 matches at 7 bases. The CDR3 spans 12 residues. Germline CDR1 SNHLY, CDR2 FYNNEI.

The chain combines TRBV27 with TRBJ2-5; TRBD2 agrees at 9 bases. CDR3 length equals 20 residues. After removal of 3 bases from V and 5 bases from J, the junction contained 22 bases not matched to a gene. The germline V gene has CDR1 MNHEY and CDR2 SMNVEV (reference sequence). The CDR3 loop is CASSFDPPRTRTSVMETQYF. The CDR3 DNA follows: TGTGCCAGCAGTTTTGATCCCCCCCGGACCCGGACTAGCGTGATGGAGACCCAGTACTTC.

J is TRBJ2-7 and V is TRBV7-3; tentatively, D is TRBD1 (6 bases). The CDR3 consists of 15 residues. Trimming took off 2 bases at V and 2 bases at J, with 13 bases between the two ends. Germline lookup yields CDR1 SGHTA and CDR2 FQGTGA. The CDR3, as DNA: TGTGCCAGCAGCTTAGGGGGCGTCTACCCCTACGAGCAGTACTTC. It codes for CASSLGGVYPYEQYF. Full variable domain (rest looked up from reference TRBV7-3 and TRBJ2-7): GAGVSQTPSNKVTEKGKYVELRCDPISGHTALYWYRQSLGQGPEFLIYFQGTGAADDSGLPNDRFFAVRPEGSVSTLKIQRTERGDSAVYLCASSLGGVYPYEQYFGPGTRLTVT.

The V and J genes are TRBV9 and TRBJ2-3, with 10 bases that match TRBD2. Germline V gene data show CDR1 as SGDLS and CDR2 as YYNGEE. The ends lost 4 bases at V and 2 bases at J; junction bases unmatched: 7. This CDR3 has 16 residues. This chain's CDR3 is CASSRGTSELTDTQYF. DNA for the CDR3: TGTGCCAGCAGCCGAGGGACTAGCGAACTCACAGATACGCAGTATTTT.

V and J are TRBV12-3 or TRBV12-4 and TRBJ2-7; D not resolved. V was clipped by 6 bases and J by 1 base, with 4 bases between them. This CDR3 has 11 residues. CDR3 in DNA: TGTGCCAGCAGCCCTTCCTACGAGCAGTACTTC. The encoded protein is CASSPSYEQYF.